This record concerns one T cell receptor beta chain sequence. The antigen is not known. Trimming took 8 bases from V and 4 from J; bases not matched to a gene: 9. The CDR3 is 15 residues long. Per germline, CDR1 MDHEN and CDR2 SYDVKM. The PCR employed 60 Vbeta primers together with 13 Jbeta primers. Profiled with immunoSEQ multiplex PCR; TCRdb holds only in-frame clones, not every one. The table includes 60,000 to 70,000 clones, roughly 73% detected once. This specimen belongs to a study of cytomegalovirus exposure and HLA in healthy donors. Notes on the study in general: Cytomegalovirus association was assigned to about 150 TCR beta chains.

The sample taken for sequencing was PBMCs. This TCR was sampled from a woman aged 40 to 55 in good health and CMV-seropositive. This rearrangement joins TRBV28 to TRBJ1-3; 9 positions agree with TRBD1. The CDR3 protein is CASGGQGVAGNTIYF. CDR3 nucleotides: TGTGCCAGCGGGGGACAGGGTGTAGCCGGAAACACCATATATTTT.